A selection of T cell receptor beta chains follows, all from one sample in a study of CD8+ T cells in alopecia areata. Assay: immunoSEQ multiplex PCR; the TCRdb copy retains only in-frame clones and omits some. The sample consists of hundreds of thousands of clones, 67% of them appearing once. Specimen: CD4+ T cells sorted from blood, collected at week 0. The receptors come from a human donor with alopecia areata. The CDR3 runs from the conserved cysteine through the conserved F or W. D genes are given only for firm matches. The size entry is marked missing in some rows and otherwise reads once, few, many or a size class.

V: TRBV4-2; D: -; size: -; J: TRBJ2-5; CDR3: CASSQDRGSETQYF; DNA: TGTGCCAGCAGCCAAGACAGGGGTTCGGAGACCCAGTACTTC
V: TRBV5-1; D: -; size: -; J: TRBJ2-3; CDR3: CASSLGHTGTDTQYF; DNA: TGCGCCAGCAGCCTGGGCCACACGGGCACAGATACGCAGTATTTT
V: TRBV9; D: -; size: -; J: TRBJ1-6; CDR3: CASSGYRDGNSPLHF; DNA: TGTGCCAGCAGCGGTTACCGGGACGGCAATTCACCCCTCCACTTT
V: TRBV4-3; D: -; size: -; J: TRBJ1-6; CDR3: CASSQETGPLHF; DNA: TGCGCCAGCAGCCAAGAGACAGGACCCCTCCACTTT
V: TRBV18; D: -; size: -; J: TRBJ2-7; CDR3: CASSLPGREQYF; DNA: TGTGCCAGCTCACTCCCGGGGCGCGAGCAGTACTTC
V: TRBV30; D: TRBD2; size: -; J: TRBJ2-7; CDR3: CAWSHTSGDPYEQYF; DNA: TGTGCCTGGAGTCACACTAGCGGGGACCCCTACGAGCAGTACTTC
V: TRBV5-6; D: -; size: -; J: TRBJ2-7; CDR3: CASSFRRVGSYEQYF; DNA: TGTGCCAGCAGCTTCAGAAGGGTTGGCTCCTACGAGCAGTACTTC
V: TRBV29-1; D: -; size: few; J: TRBJ2-5; CDR3: CSVWGLQETQYF; DNA: TGCAGCGTTTGGGGCCTCCAAGAGACCCAGTACTTC
V: TRBV5-1; D: -; size: few; J: TRBJ1-5; CDR3: CASSLGGSRGQPQHF; DNA: TGCGCCAGCAGCTTGGGAGGCTCCAGAGGTCAGCCCCAGCATTTT
V: TRBV6-6; D: -; size: -; J: TRBJ1-5; CDR3: CASSYGRDQPQHF; DNA: TGTGCCAGCAGTTACGGGCGGGATCAGCCCCAGCATTTT
V: TRBV9; D: TRBD2; size: once; J: TRBJ2-5; CDR3: CASSKLPQRGGKMETQYF; DNA: TGTGCCAGCAGCAAGTTACCTCAGCGGGGGGGCAAGATGGAGACCCAGTACTTC
V: TRBV11-1; D: -; size: -; J: TRBJ2-1; CDR3: CASSLVGGNRFF; DNA: TGTGCCAGCAGCTTAGTTGGGGGCAATCGGTTCTTC
V: TRBV13; D: TRBD1; size: -; J: TRBJ2-1; CDR3: CASSIRQGWDEQFF; DNA: TGTGCCAGCAGCATCCGACAGGGGTGGGATGAGCAGTTCTTC
V: TRBV6-5; D: -; size: -; J: TRBJ2-4; CDR3: CATRTKNIQYF; DNA: TGTGCCACCAGGACCAAAAACATTCAGTACTTC
V: TRBV29-1; D: -; size: few; J: TRBJ2-1; CDR3: CSVEGGRSSYNEQFF; DNA: TGCAGCGTTGAAGGCGGCAGGAGCTCCTACAATGAGCAGTTCTTC
V: TRBV29-1; D: -; size: few; J: TRBJ2-3; CDR3: CSVEEPPSTDTQYF; DNA: TGCAGCGTTGAAGAACCACCTAGCACAGATACGCAGTATTTT
V: TRBV7-2; D: -; size: once; J: TRBJ1-2; CDR3: CASSLEYGTYGYTF; DNA: TGTGCCAGCAGCTTAGAGTACGGGACCTATGGCTACACCTTC
V: TRBV23-1; D: -; size: -; J: TRBJ2-5; CDR3: CASTRSGKLQETQYF; DNA: TGCGCCAGCACCCGCAGCGGAAAACTGCAAGAGACCCAGTACTTC
V: TRBV30; D: TRBD2; size: -; J: TRBJ2-1; CDR3: CAWSVLAGVSRANEQFF; DNA: TGTGCCTGGAGTGTACTAGCGGGGGTTTCCCGGGCCAATGAGCAGTTCTTC
V: TRBV9; D: TRBD2; size: -; J: TRBJ2-1; CDR3: CASSPSGGSYNEQFF; DNA: TGTGCCAGCAGCCCCAGCGGGGGATCTTACAATGAGCAGTTCTTC
V: TRBV25-1; D: TRBD1; size: -; J: TRBJ2-7; CDR3: CASSPSPGTANYEQYF; DNA: TGTGCCAGCAGCCCCTCCCCCGGGACAGCGAACTACGAGCAGTACTTC
V: TRBV29-1; D: TRBD1; size: once; J: TRBJ1-5; CDR3: CSARQGWEQPQHF; DNA: TGCAGCGCAAGACAGGGGTGGGAGCAGCCCCAGCATTTT
V: TRBV11-1; D: -; size: once; J: TRBJ1-1; CDR3: CASSLAASYNTEAFF; DNA: TGTGCCAGCAGCTTAGCCGCCAGCTATAACACTGAAGCTTTCTTT
V: TRBV27; D: -; size: -; J: TRBJ1-1; CDR3: CASSFFVNTEAFF; DNA: TGTGCCAGCAGTTTCTTCGTTAACACTGAAGCTTTCTTT
V: TRBV25-1; D: TRBD2; size: -; J: TRBJ2-1; CDR3: CASSGVRGGPDEQFF; DNA: TGTGCCAGCAGTGGAGTGCGGGGGGGCCCGGATGAGCAGTTCTTC
V: TRBV6-5; D: -; size: -; J: TRBJ1-6; CDR3: CASSFGRARTSPLHF; DNA: TGTGCCAGCAGCTTTGGTAGGGCCCGGACTTCACCCCTCCACTTT
V: TRBV5-1; D: -; size: few; J: TRBJ1-2; CDR3: CASSPGTIYGYTF; DNA: TGCGCCAGCAGCCCTGGGACAATCTATGGCTACACCTTC
V: TRBV4-3; D: -; size: -; J: TRBJ1-2; CDR3: CASSQEGTYGYTF; DNA: TGCGCCAGCAGCCAAGAAGGGACCTATGGCTACACCTTC
V: TRBV30; D: -; size: -; J: TRBJ1-5; CDR3: CAWSNGLDQPQHF; DNA: TGTGCCTGGAGTAACGGACTAGATCAGCCCCAGCATTTT
V: TRBV7-2; D: -; size: -; J: TRBJ2-5; CDR3: CASSLGRPQETQYF; DNA: TGTGCCAGCAGCCTAGGACGCCCCCAAGAGACCCAGTACTTC
V: TRBV27; D: -; size: -; J: TRBJ1-5; CDR3: CASSLSSGHPQHF; DNA: TGTGCCAGCAGTTTATCCAGCGGGCATCCCCAGCATTTT
V: TRBV7-9; D: -; size: once; J: TRBJ1-5; CDR3: CASSYGPNQPQHF; DNA: TGTGCCAGCAGCTACGGTCCGAATCAGCCCCAGCATTTT
V: TRBV30; D: -; size: -; J: TRBJ1-2; CDR3: CAWSGTSYGYTF; DNA: TGTGCCTGGAGTGGGACATCGTATGGCTACACCTTC
V: TRBV7-6; D: -; size: -; J: TRBJ2-7; CDR3: CASSLEQDYEQYF; DNA: TGTGCCAGCAGCTTAGAACAGGACTACGAGCAGTACTTC
V: TRBV21-1; D: -; size: -; J: TRBJ1-1; CDR3: CASATGLTEAFF; DNA: TGTGCCAGCGCCACGGGATTGACTGAAGCTTTCTTT
V: TRBV9; D: TRBD2; size: -; J: TRBJ2-2; CDR3: CASSGAGENTGELFF; DNA: TGTGCCAGCAGTGGAGCGGGGGAGAACACCGGGGAGCTGTTTTTT
V: TRBV5-6; D: -; size: -; J: TRBJ2-3; CDR3: CASSLGLRDDTQYF; DNA: TGTGCCAGCAGCTTGGGGTTGCGGGACGATACGCAGTATTTT
V: TRBV30; D: -; size: -; J: TRBJ2-1; CDR3: CAWRTGHYNEQFF; DNA: TGTGCCTGGAGGACAGGACATTACAATGAGCAGTTCTTC
V: TRBV5-1; D: TRBD1; size: few; J: TRBJ1-1; CDR3: CASSIRQGGTEAFF; DNA: TGCGCCAGCAGCATCCGACAGGGAGGTACTGAAGCTTTCTTT
V: TRBV27; D: -; size: few; J: TRBJ2-7; CDR3: CASSRWTLPPYEQYF; DNA: TGTGCCAGCAGTCGCTGGACTTTGCCCCCCTACGAGCAGTACTTC
V: TRBV30; D: TRBD1; size: -; J: TRBJ2-1; CDR3: CAWSQTGVHEQFF; DNA: TGTGCCTGGAGCCAGACAGGGGTGCATGAGCAGTTCTTC
V: TRBV5-6; D: TRBD1; size: -; J: TRBJ2-5; CDR3: CASSLTGTGTQETQYF; DNA: TGTGCCAGCAGCTTAACCGGGACAGGAACCCAAGAGACCCAGTACTTC
V: TRBV29-1; D: -; size: -; J: TRBJ2-7; CDR3: CSVAERVTDDEQYF; DNA: TGCAGCGTTGCCGAGAGGGTGACGGATGACGAGCAGTACTTC
V: TRBV30; D: -; size: -; J: TRBJ1-1; CDR3: CAWSRGRQKNTEAFF; DNA: TGTGCCTGGAGTCGGGGCAGACAAAAGAACACTGAAGCTTTCTTT
V: TRBV2; D: -; size: -; J: TRBJ2-5; CDR3: CAGQSWAAPQYF; DNA: TGTGCCGGGCAATCTTGGGCGGCGCCCCAGTACTTC
V: TRBV30; D: TRBD1; size: -; J: TRBJ1-6; CDR3: CAIQQGARNSPLHF; DNA: TGTGCGATCCAACAGGGGGCAAGGAATTCACCCCTCCACTTT